A selection of T cell receptor beta chains follows, all from one sample in a study of cytomegalovirus exposure and HLA in healthy donors. Data came from immunoSEQ multiplex PCR; TCRdb stores just in-frame clones and leaves some out. Seen here are under 150,000 clones, approximately 79% observed once, and the top ten hold 8.8%. The sample was PBMCs. The receptors shown here come from a woman aged 45-65 years in good health and CMV-seropositive. Both conserved end residues are part of each CDR3. The order of the fields is clone size, D gene, J gene, V gene, CDR3 protein, CDR3 DNA. D genes are given only for firm matches. A row's size may be missing; if present it is once, few, many or a size class.

size: .
D: TRBD2
J: TRBJ2-1
V: TRBV28
CDR3: CASSAGTSGNEQFF
DNA: TGTGCCAGCAGTGCCGGGACTAGCGGGAATGAGCAGTTCTTC

size: .
D: .
J: TRBJ2-7
V: TRBV7-2
CDR3: CASSLFGVTSYEQYF
DNA: TGTGCCAGCAGCTTATTCGGTGTTACGAGCTACGAGCAGTACTTC

size: .
D: TRBD2
J: TRBJ2-1
V: TRBV15
CDR3: CATRPAGDNEQFF
DNA: TGTGCCACCAGGCCAGCGGGGGACAATGAGCAGTTCTTC

size: .
D: TRBD1
J: TRBJ1-1
V: TRBV14
CDR3: CASSQGSMTQGLWAFF
DNA: TGTGCCAGCAGCCAAGGGAGCATGACACAGGGGCTGTGGGCTTTCTTT

size: .
D: .
J: TRBJ1-2
V: TRBV5-1
CDR3: CASSLEARPITKTGYTF
DNA: TGCGCCAGCAGCTTGGAAGCTAGGCCTATTACTAAGACGGGCTACACCTTC

size: .
D: TRBD2
J: TRBJ2-3
V: TRBV7-9
CDR3: CASSDLAEVTDTQYF
DNA: TGTGCCAGCAGTGACCTAGCGGAGGTCACAGATACGCAGTATTTT

size: .
D: .
J: TRBJ2-1
V: TRBV6-5
CDR3: CASSINAGVEQFF
DNA: TGTGCCAGCAGCATAAACGCAGGGGTGGAGCAGTTCTTC

size: .
D: .
J: TRBJ2-7
V: TRBV30
CDR3: CAWREGRENYEQYF
DNA: TGTGCCTGGAGGGAGGGCAGGGAAAACTACGAGCAGTACTTC

size: .
D: TRBD2
J: TRBJ2-1
V: TRBV6-5
CDR3: CASSYQSGGAYNEQFF
DNA: TGTGCCAGCAGTTACCAAAGCGGGGGGGCCTACAATGAGCAGTTCTTC

size: .
D: .
J: TRBJ2-3
V: TRBV7-8
CDR3: CASSHAANRRTDTQYF
DNA: TGTGCCAGCAGCCACGCGGCGAACCGACGCACAGATACGCAGTATTTT

size: .
D: .
J: TRBJ1-3
V: TRBV25-1
CDR3: CASSDTFGNTIYF
DNA: TGTGCCAGCAGTGATACTTTCGGAAACACCATATATTTT

size: .
D: .
J: TRBJ1-2
V: TRBV27
CDR3: CASSRTGVYGYTF
DNA: TGTGCCAGCAGTCGGACGGGGGTCTATGGCTACACCTTC

size: few
D: TRBD2
J: TRBJ2-1
V: TRBV7-8
CDR3: CASSQRPGLAGYNEQFF
DNA: TGTGCCAGCAGCCAAAGGCCGGGACTAGCGGGCTACAATGAGCAGTTCTTC

size: .
D: TRBD1
J: TRBJ1-6
V: TRBV6-5
CDR3: CASSRGQVNNSPLHF
DNA: TGTGCCAGCAGCCGTGGACAGGTCAATAATTCACCCCTCCACTTT

size: .
D: .
J: TRBJ2-7
V: TRBV5-4
CDR3: CASSLMTGTVGLQYF
DNA: TGTGCCAGCAGCTTGATGACCGGGACTGTCGGCTTGCAGTACTTC

size: .
D: TRBD2
J: TRBJ2-7
V: TRBV9
CDR3: CASSLSGGPSYEQYF
DNA: TGTGCCAGCAGCCTTAGCGGGGGGCCCTCCTACGAGCAGTACTTC

size: .
D: TRBD2
J: TRBJ2-7
V: TRBV9
CDR3: CASSVAGGPVYEQYF
DNA: TGTGCCAGCAGCGTAGCGGGGGGGCCAGTCTACGAGCAGTACTTC